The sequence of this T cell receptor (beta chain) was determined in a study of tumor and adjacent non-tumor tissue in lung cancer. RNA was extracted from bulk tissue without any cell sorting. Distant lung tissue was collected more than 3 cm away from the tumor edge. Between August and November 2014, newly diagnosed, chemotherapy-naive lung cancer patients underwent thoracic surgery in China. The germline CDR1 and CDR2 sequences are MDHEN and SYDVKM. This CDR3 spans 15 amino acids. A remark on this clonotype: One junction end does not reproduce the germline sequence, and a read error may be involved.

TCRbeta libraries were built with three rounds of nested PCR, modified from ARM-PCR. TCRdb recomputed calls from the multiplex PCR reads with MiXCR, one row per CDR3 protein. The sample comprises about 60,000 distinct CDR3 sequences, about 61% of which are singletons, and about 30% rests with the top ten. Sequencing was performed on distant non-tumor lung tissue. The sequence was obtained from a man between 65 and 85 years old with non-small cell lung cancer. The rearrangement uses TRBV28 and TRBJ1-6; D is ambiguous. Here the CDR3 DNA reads TGTGCCAGCAGTTTCATCGAAAACTATAATTTACCCCTCCACTTT. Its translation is CASSFIENYNLPLHF.